Listed below are T cell receptor beta chains from one sample, sequenced in a study of T cell repertoires in cytomegalovirus infection. TCRdb itself ran the reads through MiXCR, one entry per CDR3 protein. The data show around 900,000 distinct CDR3 sequences, less than 35% seen once. These receptors lack a known antigen. The sequences come from cultured CD8+ T cells from PBMCs, collected from culture after CMV antigen stimulation. These receptors came from a human donor in good health (CMV status not recorded). Some clones in this sample may be carry-over from other donors' samples. Each CDR3 is given with its conserved first and last residue. A D gene is named only where the DNA matches it firmly. Rows give clone size only sometimes, using once, few, many, or a class for an expanded clone.

J gene | clone size | D gene | V gene | CDR3 DNA | CDR3 protein
TRBJ2-5 | - | - | TRBV2 | TGTGCCAGCAGAAACCGGGATCCAAGGGGCCAGTACTTC | CASRNRDPRGQYF
TRBJ2-5 | - | TRBD2 | TRBV12-3/TRBV12-4 | TGTGCCAGCAGTACTGGGCTAGCGGGGGCGGAGACCCAGTACTTC | CASSTGLAGAETQYF
TRBJ2-3 | - | TRBD1 | TRBV7-3 | TGTGCCAGCAGCTCGACAGGGTGGGGCTTGGATACGCAGTATTTT | CASSSTGWGLDTQYF
TRBJ2-6 | many | - | TRBV7-6 | TGTGCCAGCAGTCACGGGGCTCATACCGGGATCTCTGGGGCCAACGTCCTGACTTTC | CASSHGAHTGISGANVLTF
TRBJ2-5 | many | - | TRBV7-6 | TGTGCCAGCAGCGACAGACAGCCGAAAAGAGAGACCCAGTACTTC | CASSDRQPKRETQYF
TRBJ2-1 | - | - | TRBV5-6 | TGTGCCAGCAGCTATTATGGCGGATACAATGAGCAGTTCTTC | CASSYYGGYNEQFF
TRBJ2-5 | - | - | TRBV14 | TGTGCCAGCAGCCAACGGGACAATCAAGAGACCCAGTACTTC | CASSQRDNQETQYF
TRBJ2-3 | few | - | TRBV6-5 | TGTGCCAGCAGGACCGGGCGGGGTAGTGATACGCAGTATTTT | CASRTGRGSDTQYF
TRBJ2-3 | many | - | TRBV7-2 | TGTGCCAGCAGCTTAAGGCAGGGCGGGGGCCGGGGAGATACGCAGTATTTT | CASSLRQGGGRGDTQYF
TRBJ2-2 | - | - | TRBV27 | TGTGCCAGCAGTCCCGACCCCCCCAGGTTCCCCGGAGAGCTGTTTTTT | CASSPDPPRFPGELFF
TRBJ1-2 | - | - | TRBV6-6 | TGTGCCAGCAGTTACAGTACGGCGGCTAACTATGGCTACACCTTC | CASSYSTAANYGYTF
TRBJ2-1 | - | - | TRBV4-1 | TGCGCCAGCAGAACCCGGGTACCGGCGGACAATGAGCAGTTCTTC | CASRTRVPADNEQFF
TRBJ2-1 | - | - | TRBV18 | TGTGCCAGCTCACCTGCCCCTAACAATGAGCAGTTCTTC | CASSPAPNNEQFF
TRBJ2-7 | few | - | TRBV7-8 | TGTGCCAGCAGCTTAGAGGGGACCCGAGGGCAGTACTTC | CASSLEGTRGQYF
TRBJ2-1 | - | - | TRBV7-2 | TGTGCCAGCAGCCAAGGTGGAGTTTACAATGAGCAGTTCTTC | CASSQGGVYNEQFF
TRBJ2-1 | - | TRBD2 | TRBV7-6 | TGTGCCAGCAGCCCCAGGACTAGCGGGGGGCCGACCTACAATGAGCAGTTCTTC | CASSPRTSGGPTYNEQFF
TRBJ2-4 | - | TRBD1 | TRBV12-3/TRBV12-4 | TGTGCCAGCAGTCGAAGTCGGACCCAGGACAGGGCCAAAAACATTCAGTACTTC | CASSRSRTQDRAKNIQYF
TRBJ1-1 | - | - | TRBV19 | TGTGCCAGTAGCCCAGACGGAAGATACACTGAAGCTTTCTTT | CASSPDGRYTEAFF
TRBJ1-1 | few | TRBD1 | TRBV7-9 | TGTGCCAGCAGCCTTGGACAGGGCCCTCGAGGCACTGAAGCTTTCTTT | CASSLGQGPRGTEAFF
TRBJ2-5 | many | - | TRBV7-6 | TGTGCCAGCAGCTTAGCCGAGGGGCTCGGTGAAGAGACCCAGTACTTC | CASSLAEGLGEETQYF
TRBJ1-5 | - | TRBD1 | TRBV7-8 | TGTGCCAGCAGCCACGACAGGGGCCATCAGCCCCAGCATTTT | CASSHDRGHQPQHF
TRBJ2-7 | - | TRBD1 | TRBV27 | TGTGCCAGCAGTCCAAGATACGGGACAGGGGTAAGGGGCGAGCAGTACTTC | CASSPRYGTGVRGEQYF
TRBJ1-4 | many | - | TRBV7-6 | TGTGCCAGCAGCTTGGTCTGGGCAGGGACGGCTAATGAAAAACTGTTTTTT | CASSLVWAGTANEKLFF
TRBJ1-4 | many | - | TRBV7-2 | TGTGCCAGCAGCTTAGCGTCGTATAATGAAAAACTGTTTTTT | CASSLASYNEKLFF
TRBJ2-2 | many | TRBD2 | TRBV7-8 | TGTGCCAGCAGAGCTCTAGCGGGGCACACCGGGGAGCTGTTTTTT | CASRALAGHTGELFF
TRBJ2-5 | - | TRBD1 | TRBV7-6 | TGTGCCAACAGCTCAGGACAGGACAGACAAGAGACCCAGTACTTC | CANSSGQDRQETQYF
TRBJ1-2 | few | TRBD1 | TRBV5-6 | TGTGCCAGCAGCCCCGGCGGGACAGAGGGCTACACCTTC | CASSPGGTEGYTF
TRBJ2-7 | - | TRBD1 | TRBV6-5 | TGTGCCAGCAGTTACTCGGGACAGGGGCTTACCTACGAGCAGTACTTC | CASSYSGQGLTYEQYF
TRBJ2-3 | - | - | TRBV6-2/TRBV6-3 | TGTGCCAGCAGTCGGAGGGCCCCAGATACGCAGTATTTT | CASSRRAPDTQYF
TRBJ1-2 | - | TRBD1 | TRBV20-1 | TGCAGTGCTAGCGGACAGGGGATATACGTCTACACCTTC | CSASGQGIYVYTF
TRBJ2-7 | - | - | TRBV6-1 | TGTGCCAGCAGTGAAGGGCTATTCTACGAGCAGTACTTC | CASSEGLFYEQYF
TRBJ1-5 | - | - | TRBV6-2/TRBV6-3 | TGTGCCAGCTTGTTTGGTACAGGTCCGATCAATCAGCCCCAGCATTTT | CASLFGTGPINQPQHF
TRBJ1-1 | - | - | TRBV28 | TGTGCCAGCAGTTTATGGGTGGGGGTGCGGACTGAAGCTTTCTTT | CASSLWVGVRTEAFF
TRBJ1-5 | - | - | TRBV27 | TGTGCCAGCAAGGAGGACTTTAGCAATCAGCCCCAGCATTTT | CASKEDFSNQPQHF
TRBJ1-1 | many | TRBD1 | TRBV12-3/TRBV12-4 | TGTGCCAGCAGTTCGCAGGGGGCGCAGGGAGCTTTCTTT | CASSSQGAQGAFF
TRBJ1-5 | - | - | TRBV4-1 | TGTGCCAGCAGCCCAGATAACAGGGCCCTTAATCAGCCCCAGCATTTT | CASSPDNRALNQPQHF
TRBJ1-5 | - | - | TRBV12-3/TRBV12-4 | TGTGCCAGCAGTTTCAGGATACAGGGCGCCGCGGGGAGCCAGCCCCAGCATTTT | CASSFRIQGAAGSQPQHF